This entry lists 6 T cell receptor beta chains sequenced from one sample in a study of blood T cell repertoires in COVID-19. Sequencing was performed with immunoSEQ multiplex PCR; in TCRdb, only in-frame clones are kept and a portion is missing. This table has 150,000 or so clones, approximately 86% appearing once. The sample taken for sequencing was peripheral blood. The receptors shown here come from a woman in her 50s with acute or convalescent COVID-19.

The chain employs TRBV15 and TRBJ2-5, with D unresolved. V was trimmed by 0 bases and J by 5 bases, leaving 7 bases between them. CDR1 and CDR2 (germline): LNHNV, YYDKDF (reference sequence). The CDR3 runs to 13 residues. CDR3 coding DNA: TGTGCCACCAGCAGAGATAGAATGGAGACCCAGTACTTC. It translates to CATSRDRMETQYF.

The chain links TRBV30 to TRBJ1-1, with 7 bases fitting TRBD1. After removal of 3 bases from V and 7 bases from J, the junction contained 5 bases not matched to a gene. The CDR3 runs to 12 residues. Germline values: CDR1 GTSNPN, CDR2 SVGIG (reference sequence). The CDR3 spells CAWSHTGDEAFF. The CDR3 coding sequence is TGTGCCTGGAGCCACACAGGGGATGAAGCTTTCTTT.

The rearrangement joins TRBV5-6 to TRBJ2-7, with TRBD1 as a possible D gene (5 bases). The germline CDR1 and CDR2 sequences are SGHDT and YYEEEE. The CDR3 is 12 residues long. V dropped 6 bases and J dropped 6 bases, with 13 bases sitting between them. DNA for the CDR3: TGTGCCAGCACCTTTTCAGGGTCCGAGCAGTACTTC. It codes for CASTFSGSEQYF.

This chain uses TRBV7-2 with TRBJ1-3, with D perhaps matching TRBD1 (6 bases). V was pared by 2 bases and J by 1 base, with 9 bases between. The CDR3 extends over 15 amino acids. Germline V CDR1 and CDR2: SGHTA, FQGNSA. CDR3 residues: CASSLPTGSGNTIYF. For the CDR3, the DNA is TGTGCCAGCAGCTTACCCACAGGGTCTGGAAACACCATATATTTT.

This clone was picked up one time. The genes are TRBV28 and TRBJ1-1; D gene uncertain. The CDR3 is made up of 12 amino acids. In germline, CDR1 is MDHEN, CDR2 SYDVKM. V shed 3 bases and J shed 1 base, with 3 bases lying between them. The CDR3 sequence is CASSFWNTEAFF. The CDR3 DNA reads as TGTGCCAGCAGTTTCTGGAACACTGAAGCTTTCTTT.

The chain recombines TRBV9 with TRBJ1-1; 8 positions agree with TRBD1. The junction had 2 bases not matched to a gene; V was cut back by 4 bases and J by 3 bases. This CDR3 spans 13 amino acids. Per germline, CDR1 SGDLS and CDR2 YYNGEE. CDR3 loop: CASSRTGYTEAFF. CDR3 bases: TGTGCCAGCAGCCGGACAGGGTACACTGAAGCTTTCTTT.